Presented here are 29 T cell receptor beta chains from one specimen sequenced in a study of beta chain features in type 1 diabetes. Expressed TCRB transcripts were sequenced because the entire RNA isolate underwent reverse transcription. Sequencing was performed with immunoSEQ multiplex PCR; in TCRdb, only in-frame clones are kept and a portion is missing. The sample contains 30,000 to 40,000 clones, about 64% of which appear only once. The sample taken for sequencing was Tregs from blood. These receptors originate from a woman in her 30s in good health.

The rearrangement links TRBV7-9 to TRBJ2-3, with TRBD1 identical over 9 bases. With V trimmed by 6 bases and J by 3 bases, 10 bases remained unmatched. CDR1 is SEHNR and CDR2 is FQNEAQ in the germline V gene (reference sequence). The CDR3 sequence is 16 residues long. The CDR3 is CASSHGDRASTDTQYF. The CDR3, as DNA: TGTGCCAGCAGTCACGGGGACAGGGCGTCGACAGATACGCAGTATTTT.

The chain recombines TRBV18 with TRBJ2-3, with TRBD2 matching 13 bases. The CDR3 length is 17 residues. With 1 base clipped from V and 5 bases from J, the junction kept 6 bases outside the gene matches. Germline CDR1 reads KGHSH; CDR2 reads LQKENI. This chain's CDR3 is CASSPRRTSGSVDTQYF. DNA of the CDR3: TGTGCCAGCTCACCACGCCGGACTAGCGGGAGCGTAGATACGCAGTATTTT.

This clone was observed a few times. This chain connects TRBV11-1 to TRBJ2-1, with TRBD1 matching 10 bases. CDR3 length: 14 residues. Germline values: CDR1 SGHAT, CDR2 FQDESV (reference sequence). Losses at the gene ends were 5 bases for V and 10 bases for J; bases not matched to a gene: 8. In nucleotides, the CDR3 is TGTGCCAGCAGCGAGGGACAGGGGTTTTGGGAGCAGTTCTTC. It is translated as CASSEGQGFWEQFF.

The chain combines TRBV7-9 with TRBJ2-3; TRBD2 matches 9 bases. CDR1 and CDR2 from the germline V gene are SEHNR and FQNEAQ (reference sequence). Trimming took 1 base from V and 3 from J; bases not matched to a gene: 8. The CDR3 length is 17 residues. The CDR3 reads CASSLDALAGGTDTQYF. The CDR3 DNA follows: TGTGCCAGCAGCTTAGATGCACTAGCGGGTGGAACAGATACGCAGTATTTT.

This clone was observed a few times. The genes are TRBV19 and TRBJ1-2; TRBD1 matches at 8 bases. The CDR3 is 14 residues long. The germline V gene encodes CDR1 LNHDA and CDR2 SQIVND (reference sequence). V trimming: 8 bases; J trimming: 8 bases; junction bases outside the gene matches: 13. The CDR3 here is CASAKMGQAIGYTF. The DNA for the CDR3 is TGTGCCAGTGCTAAAATGGGACAGGCTATAGGCTACACCTTC.

The chain carries TRBV19 and TRBJ1-5; 10 bases map to TRBD1. The germline gives CDR1 LNHDA, CDR2 SQIVND (reference sequence). J was trimmed by 3 bases and V by 6 bases; bases with no gene match: 8. The CDR3 runs 16 residues. The CDR3: CASRDPGTGDNQPQHF. The CDR3 bases are TGTGCCAGTAGGGACCCCGGGACAGGGGACAATCAGCCCCAGCATTTT.

The chain links TRBV28 to TRBJ1-5, with D possibly being TRBD1 (6 bases). Germline-derived CDR1 and CDR2 are MDHEN and SYDVKM. There are 15 residues in the CDR3. V was shortened by 5 bases and J by 3 bases, with 14 bases between the two germline ends. Here the CDR3 reads CASSASGQFNQPQHF. The CDR3 bases are TGTGCCAGCAGTGCTTCCGGACAGTTCAATCAGCCCCAGCATTTT. Full variable domain (remainder filled in from reference TRBV28 and TRBJ1-5): DVKVTQSSRYLVKRTGEKVFLECVQDMDHENMFWYRQDPGLGLRLIYFSYDVKMKEKGDIPEGYSVSREKKERFSLILESASTNQTSMYLCASSASGQFNQPQHFGDGTRLSIL.

The chain has TRBV27 and TRBJ2-7, with TRBD2 identical over 9 bases. V lost 5 bases and J lost 6; bases outside the gene matches: 11. The CDR3 has 15 residues. Germline assignment: CDR1 MNHEY and CDR2 SMNVEV (reference sequence). CDR3 DNA: TGTGCCAGCAGTCCCCTGAGTAGCGGGAGACCCGAGCAGTACTTC. Translating it yields CASSPLSSGRPEQYF.

The rearrangement joins TRBV7-2 to TRBJ2-2; 9 bases agree with TRBD1. The CDR3 sequence is 15 residues long. Germline V gene sequence: CDR1 SGHTA, CDR2 FQGNSA. Unmatched junction bases numbered 6, after V lost 5 bases and J lost 5 bases. The CDR3 bases are TGTGCCAGCAGCCCCGGGACAGGGATAACCGGGGAGCTGTTTTTT. This gives the protein CASSPGTGITGELFF.

The rearrangement uses TRBV9 and TRBJ1-6; 8 nucleotides agree with TRBD1. Germline V CDR1 and CDR2: SGDLS, YYNGEE. Trimming at V came to 4 bases and at J to 8 bases, leaving 8 bases not matched to a gene. This CDR3 comprises 15 residues. CDR3 nucleotides: TGTGCCAGCAGCCACCGACAGGGGTTTGATTCACCCCTCCACTTT. It codes for CASSHRQGFDSPLHF.

The chain employs TRBV4-2 and TRBJ2-2; TRBD2 agrees at 11 bases. CDR1 and CDR2 (germline): LGHNA, YNFKEQ. The CDR3 covers 16 residues. V was pared by 1 base and J by 6 bases, with 4 bases of the junction left unmatched. CDR3 amino acids: CASSQVLAGGAGELFF. CDR3 in DNA: TGTGCCAGCAGCCAAGTATTAGCGGGAGGGGCCGGGGAGCTGTTTTTT.

The sample holds a few counts of this clone. This chain links TRBV29-1 with TRBJ2-1; TRBD2 might be the D (7 bases). Germline CDR1 reads SQVTM; CDR2 reads ANQGSEA. CDR3 length equals 16 residues. Between the trimmed V and J ends, which lost 6 bases and 6 bases, there was a span of 24 bases. CDR3 loop: CSVWGGASRGSNEQFF. DNA for the CDR3: TGCAGCGTCTGGGGGGGGGCGAGTCGCGGGAGCAATGAGCAGTTCTTC.

Turning to this clone: The junction shows a germline mismatch at one end, possibly a read error. The J gene is TRBJ2-1, the V gene TRBV7-9, with D hard to call. CDR1 and CDR2 from the germline V gene are SEHNR and FQNEAQ (reference sequence). CDR3 length equals 11 residues. CDR3: CASSLGSEALF. The CDR3 DNA reads as TGTGCCAGCAGCTTAGGTTCCGAGGCGCTCTTC. Based on the CDR3 plus reference TRBV7-9 and TRBJ2-1, the full variable domain is DTGVSQNPRHKITKRGQNVTFRCDPISEHNRLYWYRQTLGQGPEFLTYFQNEAQLEKSRLLSDRFSAERPKGSFSTLEIQRTEQGDSAMYLCASSLGSEALFGPGTRLTVL.

In this sample, this clone turned up a few times. The gene calls are TRBV7-9 and TRBJ2-1; no clear D gene. Deletions cut 5 bases from V and 7 bases from J, with 6 bases between. Germline CDR1 is SEHNR and CDR2 is FQNEAQ (reference sequence). The CDR3 totals 11 residues. CDR3 DNA: TGTGCCAGCAGCCTAACTAATGAGCAGTTCTTC. It yields the protein CASSLTNEQFF. Looking up the rest from reference TRBV7-9 and TRBJ2-1 gives the full variable domain: DTGVSQNPRHKITKRGQNVTFRCDPISEHNRLYWYRQTLGQGPEFLTYFQNEAQLEKSRLLSDRFSAERPKGSFSTLEIQRTEQGDSAMYLCASSLTNEQFFGPGTRLTVL.

In this sample, this clone turned up a few times. This chain connects TRBV30 to TRBJ2-1, with 13 positions matching TRBD2. Germline trimming cut 1 base from V and 5 bases from J; bases unmatched to any gene: 8. The CDR3 extends over 17 amino acids. Germline V gene sequence: CDR1 GTSNPN, CDR2 SVGIG (reference sequence). For the CDR3, the DNA is TGTGCCTGGAGTGAGGGTTTCGGGACTAGCGGGAACAATGAGCAGTTCTTC. Translation gives CAWSEGFGTSGNNEQFF.

This chain connects TRBV25-1 to TRBJ2-2, with a tentative D call TRBD2 (5 bases). V was pared by 5 bases and J by 6 bases, with 16 bases between. This CDR3 comprises 15 residues. Germline loops: CDR1 MGHDK, CDR2 SYGVNS. The CDR3 DNA reads TGTGCCAGCAGTTTCCACGGGGTTATCCCCGGGGAGCTGTTTTTT. Translation: CASSFHGVIPGELFF.

The chain combines TRBV18 with TRBJ1-1, with a weak D call TRBD1 (6 bases). The CDR3 length is 13 residues. The germline V gene has CDR1 KGHSH and CDR2 LQKENI. With 6 bases removed from V and 4 bases from J, the gap between germline ends came to 12 bases. The CDR3 loop is CASSVTGSTEAFF. CDR3 sequence (DNA): TGTGCCAGCTCCGTTACAGGGTCCACTGAAGCTTTCTTT. The full variable domain, rest sourced from reference TRBV18 and TRBJ1-1, is NAGVMQNPRHLVRRRGQEARLRCSPMKGHSHVYWYRQLPEEGLKFMVYLQKENIIDESGMPKERFSAEFPKEGPSILRIQQVVRGDSAAYFCASSVTGSTEAFFGQGTRLTVV.

The J gene is TRBJ2-3, the V gene TRBV7-9; 9 bases are a match to TRBD2. The CDR3 runs to 17 residues. V lost 2 bases, J lost 6 bases, and 12 bases stayed unmatched. The germline gives CDR1 SEHNR, CDR2 FQNEAQ (reference sequence). CDR3 loop: CASSLRAASGAGDTQYF. Written as DNA, the CDR3 is TGTGCCAGCAGCTTAAGGGCAGCTAGCGGGGCGGGTGATACGCAGTATTTT.

As regards this clone: An end of the junction differs from the germline gene, which may be a read error. The V call is TRBV7-7, the J call TRBJ2-7, with a weak D call TRBD1 (6 bases). Germline V gene lookup returns CDR1 SSHAT and CDR2 FNYEAQ (reference sequence). The CDR3 spans 13 residues. For the CDR3, the DNA is TGTGCTAGCAACCCTGCAGGGACAAACGAGCAGTACTTC. Encoded protein: CASNPAGTNEQYF.

In DNA form, the CDR3 reads TGTGCCAGCTCACCAACAGGGGGTCACGAGCAGTACTTC. Its translation: CASSPTGGHEQYF. The chain has TRBV18 and TRBJ2-7, with 8 bases matching TRBD1. The CDR3 extends over 13 amino acids. V was clipped by 2 bases and J by 5 bases; unmatched bases: 2. Germline CDR1 reads KGHSH; CDR2 reads LQKENI.

In this sample, this clone turned up a few times. V is TRBV7-2 and J is TRBJ1-1, with D possibly being TRBD1 (5 bases). Germline values: CDR1 SGHTA, CDR2 FQGNSA. Trimming cost V 5 bases and J 1 base, with 14 bases left between them. The CDR3 is 15 residues long. DNA of the CDR3: TGTGCCAGCAGCCTTCTGGGGGGGACGAACACTGAAGCTTTCTTT. It is translated as CASSLLGGTNTEAFF.

CDR3 in amino acids: CASSPNAGGGGSGYTF. CDR3 in DNA: TGTGCCAGCAGCCCGAACGCGGGGGGAGGGGGCAGTGGCTACACCTTC. This rearrangement joins TRBV7-9 to TRBJ1-2; 7 bases fit TRBD1. The J segment lost 7 bases and the V segment lost 5 bases, leaving 16 bases of the junction unmatched. CDR3 length: 16 amino acids. Germline lookup yields CDR1 SEHNR and CDR2 FQNEAQ (reference sequence).

This clone has just a few counts. The V call is TRBV19, the J call TRBJ2-4; D might be TRBD1 (5 bases). This CDR3 comprises 12 residues. V dropped 4 bases and J dropped 12 bases, with 13 bases sitting between them. Per germline, CDR1 LNHDA and CDR2 SQIVND (reference sequence). The CDR3 loop is CASSTITGPQYF. The CDR3 DNA sequence: TGTGCCAGTAGTACTATAACAGGTCCTCAGTACTTC.

The chain employs TRBV28 and TRBJ2-7; TRBD1 is a possible D gene (6 bases). The CDR3 loop spans 14 amino acids. The V gene lost 6 bases and the J gene lost 0 bases, with 12 bases spanning the gap. The V gene's germline CDR1 is MDHEN and CDR2 SYDVKM. The CDR3 sequence is CASSRDMVSYEQYF. The CDR3 DNA reads TGTGCCAGCAGCCGGGACATGGTCTCCTACGAGCAGTACTTC.

This chain joins TRBV18 and TRBJ2-3; TRBD1 might be the D (7 bases). The CDR3 extends over 16 amino acids. The germline V gene encodes CDR1 KGHSH and CDR2 LQKENI. The V and J ends lost 2 bases and 1 base respectively, with 13 bases between them. CDR3 residues: CASSPGGGYRTDTQYF. CDR3 sequence (DNA): TGTGCCAGCTCACCAGGAGGGGGCTACCGCACAGATACGCAGTATTTT.

This clone was seen more than once but under ten times. The chain employs TRBV7-3 and TRBJ2-1; D call uncertain. This CDR3 is 13 amino acids long. Per the germline V gene, CDR1 is SGHTA and CDR2 is FQGTGA. Trimming pared 4 bases from V and 7 bases from J, leaving 11 bases between. Here the CDR3 DNA reads TGTGCCAGCAGCTCGCTCAGTCTTAATGAGCAGTTCTTC. This gives the protein CASSSLSLNEQFF.

V is TRBV11-2 and J is TRBJ2-1; 7 bases are a match to TRBD2. Germline V CDR1 and CDR2: SGHAT, FQNNGV. V shed 3 bases, J shed 0 bases, and the junction held 8 bases outside the gene matches. The CDR3 loop spans 17 amino acids. CDR3 sequence: CASSLELGRPSYNEQFF. CDR3 nucleotide sequence: TGTGCCAGCAGCTTGGAACTCGGGAGGCCCTCCTACAATGAGCAGTTCTTC. Full variable domain (rest looked up from reference TRBV11-2 and TRBJ2-1): EAGVAQSPRYKIIEKRQSVAFWCNPISGHATLYWYQQILGQGPKLLIQFQNNGVVDDSQLPKDRFSAERLKGVDSTLKIQPAKLEDSAVYLCASSLELGRPSYNEQFFGPGTRLTVL.

V usage is TRBV9 and J usage is TRBJ1-6, with 8 bases that match TRBD1. The V gene's germline CDR1 is SGDLS and CDR2 YYNGEE. The CDR3 has 14 amino acids. The trim removed 4 bases at V and 7 bases at J, leaving 4 bases unmatched. DNA of the CDR3: TGTGCCAGCAGCAGACAGGGGACCAATTCACCCCTCCACTTT. Translating it yields CASSRQGTNSPLHF.

Concerning this clone itself: One junction end disagrees with the germline gene, perhaps due to a read error. The same CDR3 is also encoded by other DNA sequences in this sample. The chain joins TRBV4-2 to TRBJ2-3; 7 nucleotides agree with TRBD2. This CDR3 spans 16 amino acids. Germline V gives CDR1 LGHNA, CDR2 YNFKEQ. CDR3 residues: CASSQPGLSATDTQYF. The CDR3 DNA sequence: TGTGCCAGCAGCCAACCGGGACTATCGGCCACAGATACACAGTATTTT.